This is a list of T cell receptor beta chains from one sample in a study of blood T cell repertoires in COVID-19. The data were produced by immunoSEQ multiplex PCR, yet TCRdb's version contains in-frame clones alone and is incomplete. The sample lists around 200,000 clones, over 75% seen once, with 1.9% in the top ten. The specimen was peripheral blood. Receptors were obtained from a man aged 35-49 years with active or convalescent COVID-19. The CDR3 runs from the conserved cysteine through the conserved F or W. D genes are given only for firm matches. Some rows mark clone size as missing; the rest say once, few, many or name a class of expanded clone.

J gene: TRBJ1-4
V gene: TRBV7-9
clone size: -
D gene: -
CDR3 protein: CASSSSGQNEKLFF
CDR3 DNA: TGTGCCAGCAGCTCAAGCGGACAGAACGAAAAACTGTTTTTT

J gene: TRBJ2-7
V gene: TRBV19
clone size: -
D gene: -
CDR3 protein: CASSISGDDYEQYF
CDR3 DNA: TGTGCCAGTAGTATCTCGGGGGACGACTACGAGCAGTACTTC

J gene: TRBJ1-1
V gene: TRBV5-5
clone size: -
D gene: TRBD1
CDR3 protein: CASSLAGGRMNTEAFF
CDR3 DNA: TGTGCCAGCAGCTTGGCAGGGGGCAGGATGAACACTGAAGCTTTCTTT

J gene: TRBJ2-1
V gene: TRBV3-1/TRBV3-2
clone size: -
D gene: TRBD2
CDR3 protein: CASNLRGDEQFF
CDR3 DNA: TGTGCCAGCAACCTCCGGGGGGATGAGCAGTTCTTC

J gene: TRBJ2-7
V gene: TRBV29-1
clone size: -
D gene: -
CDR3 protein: CSVGDSISSYEQYF
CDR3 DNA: TGCAGCGTTGGAGACTCGATTAGCTCCTACGAGCAGTACTTC

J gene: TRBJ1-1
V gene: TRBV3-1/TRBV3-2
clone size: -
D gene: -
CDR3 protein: CASSVNRDTEAFF
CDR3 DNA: TGTGCCAGCAGCGTGAACAGGGACACTGAAGCTTTCTTT

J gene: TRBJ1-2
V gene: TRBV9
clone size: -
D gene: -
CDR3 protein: CASSVVGHADGYGYTF
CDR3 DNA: TGTGCCAGCAGCGTAGTTGGACACGCGGACGGTTATGGCTACACCTTC

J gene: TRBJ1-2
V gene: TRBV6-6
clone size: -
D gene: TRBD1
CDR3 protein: CASTRGGQRNYGYTF
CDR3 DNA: TGTGCCAGCACTAGAGGGGGCCAGCGGAACTATGGCTACACCTTC

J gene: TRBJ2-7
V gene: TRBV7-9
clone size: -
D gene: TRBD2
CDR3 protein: CASSHRDYPYEQYF
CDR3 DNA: TGTGCCAGCAGCCATCGGGACTACCCCTACGAGCAGTACTTC

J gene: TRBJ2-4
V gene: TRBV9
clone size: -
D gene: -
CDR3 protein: CASSVRGYRDIQYF
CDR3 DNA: TGTGCCAGCAGCGTACGCGGGTATAGGGACATTCAGTACTTC

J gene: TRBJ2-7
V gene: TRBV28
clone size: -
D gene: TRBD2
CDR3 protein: CASTSGAAYEQYF
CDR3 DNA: TGTGCCAGCACGAGCGGGGCCGCCTACGAGCAGTACTTC

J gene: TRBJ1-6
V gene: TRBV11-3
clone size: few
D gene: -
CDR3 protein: CASSKGGGPSPLHF
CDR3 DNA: TGTGCCAGCAGCAAAGGGGGGGGCCCTTCACCCCTCCACTTT

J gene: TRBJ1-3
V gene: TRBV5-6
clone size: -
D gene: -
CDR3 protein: CASSLYAARQSGNTIYF
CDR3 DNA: TGTGCCAGCAGCTTGTACGCGGCTCGACAGTCTGGAAACACCATATATTTT

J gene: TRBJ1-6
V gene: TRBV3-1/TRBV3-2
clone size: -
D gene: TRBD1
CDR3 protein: CASSPSGTVASPLHF
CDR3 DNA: TGTGCCAGCAGCCCGAGTGGGACAGTAGCTTCACCCCTCCACTTT

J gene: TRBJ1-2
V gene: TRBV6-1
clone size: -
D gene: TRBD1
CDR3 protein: CASSEQGANYGYTF
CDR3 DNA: TGTGCCAGCAGTGAACAGGGGGCTAACTATGGCTACACCTTC

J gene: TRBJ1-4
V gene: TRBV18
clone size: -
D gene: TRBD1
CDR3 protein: CASSRDSNEKLFF
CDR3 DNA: TGTGCCAGCTCACGGGACAGCAATGAAAAACTGTTTTTT

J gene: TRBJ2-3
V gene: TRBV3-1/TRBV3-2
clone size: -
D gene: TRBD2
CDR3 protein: CASSQDQERGGLLGTDTQYF
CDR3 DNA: TGTGCCAGCAGCCAAGATCAAGAGCGGGGGGGCCTGTTGGGCACAGATACGCAGTATTTT

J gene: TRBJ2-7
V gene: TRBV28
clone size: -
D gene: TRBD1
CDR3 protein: CASSPPGTGLHEQYF
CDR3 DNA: TGTGCCAGCAGTCCACCAGGGACAGGGCTCCACGAGCAGTACTTC

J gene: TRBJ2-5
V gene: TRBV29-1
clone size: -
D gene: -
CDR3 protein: CSVDGPGETQYF
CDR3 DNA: TGCAGCGTTGATGGGCCTGGGGAGACCCAGTACTTC

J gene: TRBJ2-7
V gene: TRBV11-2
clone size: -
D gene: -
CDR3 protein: CASSPPRDTNYEQYF
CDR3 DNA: TGTGCCAGCAGCCCGCCAAGGGACACCAACTACGAGCAGTACTTC

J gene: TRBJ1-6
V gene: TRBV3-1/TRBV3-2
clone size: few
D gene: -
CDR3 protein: CASSDTTGWNSPLHF
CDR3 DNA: TGTGCCAGCAGCGATACAACGGGTTGGAATTCACCCCTCCACTTT

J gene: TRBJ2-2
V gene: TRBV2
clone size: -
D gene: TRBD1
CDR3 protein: CASSGQGRTGELFF
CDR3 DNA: TGTGCCAGCAGCGGACAGGGTCGGACCGGGGAGCTGTTTTTT

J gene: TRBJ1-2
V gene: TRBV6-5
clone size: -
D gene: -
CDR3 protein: CASSPQGGFYGYTF
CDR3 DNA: TGTGCCAGCAGCCCCCAGGGTGGGTTCTATGGCTACACCTTC

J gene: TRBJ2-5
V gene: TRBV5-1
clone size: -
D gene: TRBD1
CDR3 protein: CASRGSNRGYETQYF
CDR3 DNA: TGCGCCAGCAGAGGTTCCAACAGGGGGTACGAGACCCAGTACTTC

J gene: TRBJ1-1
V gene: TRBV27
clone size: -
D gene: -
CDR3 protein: CASSFWGSNTEAFF
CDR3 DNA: TGTGCCAGCAGTTTCTGGGGCTCGAACACTGAAGCTTTCTTT

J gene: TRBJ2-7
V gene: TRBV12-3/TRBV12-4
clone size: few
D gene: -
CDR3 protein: CASSLSLGGEQYF
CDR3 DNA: TGTGCCAGCAGTTTGTCTCTCGGGGGCGAGCAGTACTTC

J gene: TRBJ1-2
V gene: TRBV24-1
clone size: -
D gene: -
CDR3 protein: CATSDTYEHGYTF
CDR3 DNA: TGTGCCACCAGTGATACCTATGAACATGGCTACACCTTC

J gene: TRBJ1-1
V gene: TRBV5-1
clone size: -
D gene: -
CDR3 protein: CASSLEGSRGGTEAFF
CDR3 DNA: TGCGCCAGCAGCTTGGAGGGGTCCCGAGGTGGCACTGAAGCTTTCTTT

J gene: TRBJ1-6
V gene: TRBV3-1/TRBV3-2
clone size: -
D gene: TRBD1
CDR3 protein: CASSRDRGLNSPLHF
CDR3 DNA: TGTGCCAGCAGCCGAGACAGGGGGCTGAATTCACCCCTCCACTTT

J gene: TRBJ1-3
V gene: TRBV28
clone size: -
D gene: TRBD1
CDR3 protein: CASRGTGKGNTIYF
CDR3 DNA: TGTGCCAGCAGAGGGACAGGGAAAGGAAACACCATATATTTT

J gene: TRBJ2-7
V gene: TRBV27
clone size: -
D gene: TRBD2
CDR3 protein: CASSPGTSDYEQYF
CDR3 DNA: TGTGCCAGCAGTCCCGGGACTAGCGACTACGAGCAGTACTTC

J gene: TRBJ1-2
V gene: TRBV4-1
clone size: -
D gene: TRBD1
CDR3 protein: CASSQQGAQSGGYTF
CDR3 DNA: TGCGCCAGCAGTCAACAGGGGGCACAAAGCGGTGGCTACACCTTC

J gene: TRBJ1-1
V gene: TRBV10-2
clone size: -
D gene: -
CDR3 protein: CASSETGRPEAFF
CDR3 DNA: TGCGCCAGCAGCGAAACAGGGCGACCTGAAGCTTTCTTT

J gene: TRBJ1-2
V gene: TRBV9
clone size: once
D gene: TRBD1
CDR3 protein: CASSITGGASGYTF
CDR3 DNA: TGTGCCAGCAGCATTACAGGGGGCGCGAGCGGCTACACCTTC

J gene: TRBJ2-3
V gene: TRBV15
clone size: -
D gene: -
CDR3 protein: CATSAALGGQTDTQYF
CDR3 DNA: TGTGCCACCAGCGCAGCGCTCGGGGGGCAGACAGATACGCAGTATTTT

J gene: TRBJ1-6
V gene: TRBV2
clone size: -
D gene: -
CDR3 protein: CASSVEQGNSPLHF
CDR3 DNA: TGTGCCAGCAGTGTAGAACAGGGTAATTCACCCCTCCACTTT

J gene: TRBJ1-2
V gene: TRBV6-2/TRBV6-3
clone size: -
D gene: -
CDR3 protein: CASSYATPPNHGYTF
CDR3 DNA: TGTGCCAGCAGTTATGCGACACCCCCCAATCATGGCTACACCTTC

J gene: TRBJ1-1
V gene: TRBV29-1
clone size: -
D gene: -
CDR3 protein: CSVIPDTVNTEAFF
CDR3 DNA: TGCAGCGTGATTCCGGACACAGTCAACACTGAAGCTTTCTTT

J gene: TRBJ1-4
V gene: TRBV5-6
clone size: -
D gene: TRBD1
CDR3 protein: CASSFSGTAEKLFF
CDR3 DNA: TGTGCCAGCAGTTTTTCCGGGACAGCTGAAAAACTGTTTTTT

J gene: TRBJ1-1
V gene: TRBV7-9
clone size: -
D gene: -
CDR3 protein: CASSSTGAYTEAFF
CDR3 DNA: TGTGCCAGCAGCTCCACAGGAGCCTACACTGAAGCTTTCTTT

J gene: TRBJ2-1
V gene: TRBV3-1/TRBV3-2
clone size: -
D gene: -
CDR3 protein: CASSPLSYNEQFF
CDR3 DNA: TGTGCCAGCAGCCCCCTCTCCTACAATGAGCAGTTCTTC

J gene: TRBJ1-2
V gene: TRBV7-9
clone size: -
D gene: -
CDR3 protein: CASGTGHSIGYTF
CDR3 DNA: TGTGCCAGCGGTACCGGACACTCTATTGGCTACACCTTC

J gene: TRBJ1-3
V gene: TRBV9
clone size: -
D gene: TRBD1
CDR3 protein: CASSRTGQRLSGNTIYF
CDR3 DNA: TGTGCCAGCAGCCGCACGGGACAGCGTCTCTCTGGAAACACCATATATTTT

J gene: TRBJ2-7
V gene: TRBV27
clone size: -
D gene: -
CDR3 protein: CASSSPRDAQQYF
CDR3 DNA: TGTGCCAGCAGTTCACCGCGGGACGCACAGCAGTACTTC

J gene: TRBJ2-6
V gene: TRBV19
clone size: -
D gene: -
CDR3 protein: CASHRVIPGANVLTF
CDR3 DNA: TGTGCCAGCCACAGGGTAATACCTGGGGCCAACGTCCTGACTTTC

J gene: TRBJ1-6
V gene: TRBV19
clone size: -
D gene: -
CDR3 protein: CASSYTGLPLHF
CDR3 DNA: TGTGCCAGTAGTTACACGGGGTTACCCCTCCACTTT

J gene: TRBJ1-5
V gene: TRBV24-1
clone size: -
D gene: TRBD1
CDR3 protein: CATSDLAEQGDGGSNQPQHF
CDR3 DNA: TGTGCCACCAGTGATTTGGCGGAACAGGGGGATGGAGGGAGCAATCAGCCCCAGCATTTT

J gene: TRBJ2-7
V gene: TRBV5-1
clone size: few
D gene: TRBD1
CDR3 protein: CASSPGTGTYEQYF
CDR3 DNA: TGCGCCAGCAGCCCCGGGACAGGGACCTACGAGCAGTACTTC

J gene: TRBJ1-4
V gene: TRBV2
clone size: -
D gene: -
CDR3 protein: CASNRLLGQPNEKLFF
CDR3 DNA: TGTGCCAGCAACCGCCTCCTAGGACAGCCTAATGAAAAACTGTTTTTT

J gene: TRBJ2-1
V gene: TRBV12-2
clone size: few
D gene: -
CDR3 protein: CASRHPSGQGGYNEQFF
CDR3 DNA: TGTGCAAGTCGCCACCCTTCGGGGCAGGGGGGTTACAATGAGCAGTTCTTC

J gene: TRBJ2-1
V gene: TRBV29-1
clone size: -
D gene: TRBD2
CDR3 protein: CSVEDPRGSGGSEQFF
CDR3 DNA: TGCAGCGTTGAAGATCCCCGGGGTAGCGGGGGGTCGGAGCAGTTCTTC

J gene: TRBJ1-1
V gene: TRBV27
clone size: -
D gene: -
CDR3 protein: CASSRLEGSRVAEAFF
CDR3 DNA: TGTGCCAGCAGTAGATTGGAGGGGTCGAGGGTTGCTGAAGCTTTCTTT

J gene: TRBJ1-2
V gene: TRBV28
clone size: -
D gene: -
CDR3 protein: CASSRDTGLRGYTF
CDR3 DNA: TGTGCCAGCAGTCGGGATACAGGGTTGCGGGGCTACACCTTC